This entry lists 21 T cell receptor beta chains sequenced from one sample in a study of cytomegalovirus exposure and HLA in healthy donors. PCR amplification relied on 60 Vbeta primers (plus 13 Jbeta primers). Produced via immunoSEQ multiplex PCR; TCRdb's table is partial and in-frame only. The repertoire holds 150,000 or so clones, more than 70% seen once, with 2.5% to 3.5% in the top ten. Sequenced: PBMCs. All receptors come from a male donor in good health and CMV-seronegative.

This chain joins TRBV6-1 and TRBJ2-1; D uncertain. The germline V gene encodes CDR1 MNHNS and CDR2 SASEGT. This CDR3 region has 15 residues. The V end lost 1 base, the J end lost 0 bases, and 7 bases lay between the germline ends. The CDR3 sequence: CASSEGAGSYNEQFF. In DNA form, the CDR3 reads TGTGCCAGCAGTGAAGGGGCCGGCTCCTACAATGAGCAGTTCTTC.

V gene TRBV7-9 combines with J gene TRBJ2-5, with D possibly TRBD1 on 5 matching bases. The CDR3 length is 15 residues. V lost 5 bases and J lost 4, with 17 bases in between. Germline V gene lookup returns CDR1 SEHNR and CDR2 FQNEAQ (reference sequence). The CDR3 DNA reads TGTGCCAGCAGCATCTTAGCAGGGCACTCAGAGACCCAGTACTTC. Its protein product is CASSILAGHSETQYF.

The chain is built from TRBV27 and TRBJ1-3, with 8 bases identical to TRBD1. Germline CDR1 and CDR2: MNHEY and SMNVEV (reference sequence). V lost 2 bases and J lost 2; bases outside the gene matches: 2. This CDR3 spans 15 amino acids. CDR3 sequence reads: CASSLQGATGNTIYF. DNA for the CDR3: TGTGCCAGCAGTTTACAGGGGGCGACTGGAAACACCATATATTTT.

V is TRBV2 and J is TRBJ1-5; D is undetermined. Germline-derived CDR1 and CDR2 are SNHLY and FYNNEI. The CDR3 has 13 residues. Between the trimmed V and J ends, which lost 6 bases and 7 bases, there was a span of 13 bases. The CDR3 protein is CASRRREVQPQHF. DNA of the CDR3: TGTGCCAGCAGGAGGAGGGAAGTCCAGCCCCAGCATTTT.

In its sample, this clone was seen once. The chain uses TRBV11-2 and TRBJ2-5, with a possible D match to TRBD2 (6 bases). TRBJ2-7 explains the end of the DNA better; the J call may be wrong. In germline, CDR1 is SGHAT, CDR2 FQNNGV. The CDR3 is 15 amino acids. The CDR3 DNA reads TGTGCCAGCACCCCATCAGGGACTTTTTCCTACGAGCAGTACTTC. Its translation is CASTPSGTFSYEQYF.

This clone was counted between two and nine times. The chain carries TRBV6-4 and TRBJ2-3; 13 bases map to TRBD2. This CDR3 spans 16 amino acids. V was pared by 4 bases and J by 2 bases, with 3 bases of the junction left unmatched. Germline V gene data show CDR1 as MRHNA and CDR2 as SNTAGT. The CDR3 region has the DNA TGTGCCAGCAGTGCGACTAGCGGGGGGCCCACAGATACGCAGTATTTT. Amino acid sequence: CASSATSGGPTDTQYF.

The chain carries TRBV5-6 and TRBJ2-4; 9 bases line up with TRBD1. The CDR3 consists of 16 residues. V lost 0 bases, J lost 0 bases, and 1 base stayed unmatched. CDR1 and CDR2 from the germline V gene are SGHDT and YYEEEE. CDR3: CASSLGQGVAKNIQYF. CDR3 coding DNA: TGTGCCAGCAGCTTGGGACAGGGGGTAGCCAAAAACATTCAGTACTTC.

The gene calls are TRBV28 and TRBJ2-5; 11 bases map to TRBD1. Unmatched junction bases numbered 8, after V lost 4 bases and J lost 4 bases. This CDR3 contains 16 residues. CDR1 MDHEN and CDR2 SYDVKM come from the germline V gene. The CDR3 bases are TGTGCCAGCAGTTCCGCGGACAGGGGGCTAGGAGAGACCCAGTACTTC. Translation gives CASSSADRGLGETQYF.

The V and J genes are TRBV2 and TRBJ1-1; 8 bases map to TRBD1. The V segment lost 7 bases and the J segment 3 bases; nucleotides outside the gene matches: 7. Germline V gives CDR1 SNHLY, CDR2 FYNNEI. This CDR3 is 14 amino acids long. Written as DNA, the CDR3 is TGTGCCAGCACCCAAAAGGACAGGGACACTGAAGCTTTCTTT. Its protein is CASTQKDRDTEAFF.

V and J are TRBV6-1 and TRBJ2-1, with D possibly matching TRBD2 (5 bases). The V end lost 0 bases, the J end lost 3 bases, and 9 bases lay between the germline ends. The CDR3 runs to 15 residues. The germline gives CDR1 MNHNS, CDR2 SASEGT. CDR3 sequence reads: CASSEAWTDYNEQFF. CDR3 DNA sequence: TGTGCCAGCAGTGAAGCCTGGACTGACTACAATGAGCAGTTCTTC.

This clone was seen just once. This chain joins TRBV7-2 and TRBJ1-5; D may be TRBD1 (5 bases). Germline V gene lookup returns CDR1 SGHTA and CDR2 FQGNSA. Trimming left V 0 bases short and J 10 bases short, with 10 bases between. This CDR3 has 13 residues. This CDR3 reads CASSLALTGPQHF. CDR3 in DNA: TGTGCCAGCAGCTTAGCGCTCACAGGTCCCCAGCATTTT.

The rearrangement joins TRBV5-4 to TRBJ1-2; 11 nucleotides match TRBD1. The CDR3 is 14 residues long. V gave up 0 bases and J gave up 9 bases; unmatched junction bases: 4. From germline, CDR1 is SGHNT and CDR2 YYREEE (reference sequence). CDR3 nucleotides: TGTGCCAGCAGCTTGGCAGGGACAGGGGGTAGCTACACCTTC. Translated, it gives CASSLAGTGGSYTF.

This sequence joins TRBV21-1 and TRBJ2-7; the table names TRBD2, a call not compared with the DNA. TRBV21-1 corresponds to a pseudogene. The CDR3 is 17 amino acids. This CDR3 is CASSTTPRGITPYEQYF. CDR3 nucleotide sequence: TGTGCCAGCAGCACGACTCCCCGAGGGATCACCCCCTACGAGCAGTACTTC.

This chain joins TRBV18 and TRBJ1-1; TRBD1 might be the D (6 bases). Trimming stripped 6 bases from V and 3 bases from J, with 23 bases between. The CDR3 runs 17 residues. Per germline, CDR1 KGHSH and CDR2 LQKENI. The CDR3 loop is CASSLSRDTTEDTEAFF. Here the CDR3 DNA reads TGTGCCAGCTCCCTCTCCCGGGACACGACGGAGGACACTGAAGCTTTCTTT. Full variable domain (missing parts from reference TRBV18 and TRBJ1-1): NAGVMQNPRHLVRRRGQEARLRCSPMKGHSHVYWYRQLPEEGLKFMVYLQKENIIDESGMPKERFSAEFPKEGPSILRIQQVVRGDSAAYFCASSLSRDTTEDTEAFFGQGTRLTVV.

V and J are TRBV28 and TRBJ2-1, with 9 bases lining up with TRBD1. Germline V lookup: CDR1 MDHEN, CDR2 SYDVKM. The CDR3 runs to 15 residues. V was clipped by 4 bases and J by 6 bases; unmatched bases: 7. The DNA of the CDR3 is TGTGCCAGCAGTTCTCCGGGACAGGGACTCAATGAGCAGTTCTTC. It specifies CASSSPGQGLNEQFF.

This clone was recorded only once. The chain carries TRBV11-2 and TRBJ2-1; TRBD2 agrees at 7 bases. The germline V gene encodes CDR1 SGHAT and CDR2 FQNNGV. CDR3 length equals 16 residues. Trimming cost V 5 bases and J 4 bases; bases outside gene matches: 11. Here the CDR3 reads CASSPLGRGSYNEQFF. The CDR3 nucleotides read TGTGCCAGCAGCCCTCTAGGGCGGGGGAGTTACAATGAGCAGTTCTTC.

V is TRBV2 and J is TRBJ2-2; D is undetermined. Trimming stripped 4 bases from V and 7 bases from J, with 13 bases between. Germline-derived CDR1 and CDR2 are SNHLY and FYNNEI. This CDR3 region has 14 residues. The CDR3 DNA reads TGTGCCAGCAGTGTTCAGTCTGGCGGCGGGGAGCTGTTTTTT. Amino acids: CASSVQSGGGELFF.

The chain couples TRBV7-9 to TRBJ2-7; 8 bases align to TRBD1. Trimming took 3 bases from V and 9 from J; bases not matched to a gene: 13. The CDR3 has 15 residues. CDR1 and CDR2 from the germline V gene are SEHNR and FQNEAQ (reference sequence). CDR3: CASSFQGAAGRVQYF. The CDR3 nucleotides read TGTGCCAGCAGCTTTCAGGGGGCGGCGGGAAGGGTGCAGTACTTC.

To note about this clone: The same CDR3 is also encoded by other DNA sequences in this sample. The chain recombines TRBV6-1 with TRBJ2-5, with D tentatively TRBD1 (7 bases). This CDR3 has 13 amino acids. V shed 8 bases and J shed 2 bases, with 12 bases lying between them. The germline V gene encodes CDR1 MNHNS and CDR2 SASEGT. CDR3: CASRAGGQETQYF. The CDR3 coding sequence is TGTGCCAGCCGGGCAGGGGGGCAAGAGACCCAGTACTTC.

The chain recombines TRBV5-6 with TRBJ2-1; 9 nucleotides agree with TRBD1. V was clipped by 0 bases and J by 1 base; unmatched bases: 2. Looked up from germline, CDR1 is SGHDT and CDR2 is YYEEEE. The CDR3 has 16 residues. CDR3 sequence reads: CASSLGQGGSYNEQFF. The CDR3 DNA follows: TGTGCCAGCAGCTTGGGACAGGGGGGTTCCTACAATGAGCAGTTCTTC.

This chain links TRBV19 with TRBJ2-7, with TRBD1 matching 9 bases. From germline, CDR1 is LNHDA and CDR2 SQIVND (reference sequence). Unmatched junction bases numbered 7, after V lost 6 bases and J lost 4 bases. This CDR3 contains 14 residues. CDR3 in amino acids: CASSQGTGSYEQYF. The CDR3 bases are TGTGCCAGTAGCCAGGGGACAGGGTCTTACGAGCAGTACTTC.